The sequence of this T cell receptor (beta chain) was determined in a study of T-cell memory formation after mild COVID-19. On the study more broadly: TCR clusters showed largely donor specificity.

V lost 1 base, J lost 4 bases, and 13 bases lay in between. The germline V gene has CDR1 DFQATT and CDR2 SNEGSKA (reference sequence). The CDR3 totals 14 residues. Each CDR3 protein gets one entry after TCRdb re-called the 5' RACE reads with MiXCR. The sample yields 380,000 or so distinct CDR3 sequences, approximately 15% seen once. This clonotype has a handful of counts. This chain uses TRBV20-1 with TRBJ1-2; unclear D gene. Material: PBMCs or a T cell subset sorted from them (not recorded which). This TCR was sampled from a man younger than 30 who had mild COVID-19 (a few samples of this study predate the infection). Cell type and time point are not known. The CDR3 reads CSARVLTAGYGYTF. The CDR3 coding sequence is TGCAGTGCTAGAGTCCTGACTGCTGGCTATGGCTACACCTTC.